The 20 T cell receptor beta chains listed next were all sequenced from one sample in a study. TCRdb ran MiXCR on the 5' RACE reads and lists one entry per CDR3 protein. The sample carries 35,000 to 45,000 distinct CDR3 sequences, 22% recorded once. Cells sorted as Tregs were CD4+, CD25+ and CD127-/low. Specimen: Tregs sorted from a lymph node. Every receptor here comes from a female donor with breast cancer.

This clonotype has ten or more counts. The V and J genes are TRBV10-3 and TRBJ2-7; possibly TRBD1 for D (6 bases). V was shortened by 10 bases and J by 0 bases, with 10 bases between the two germline ends. The CDR3 totals 12 residues. The germline CDR1 and CDR2 sequences are ENHRY and SYGVKD. CDR3 in amino acids: CATQGLSYEQYF. DNA for the CDR3: TGTGCCACACAGGGTCTCTCCTACGAGCAGTACTTC.

The V gene is TRBV7-9, the J gene TRBJ2-7, with TRBD1 matching over 9 bases. Germline CDR1 reads SEHNR; CDR2 reads FQNEAQ (reference sequence). Trimming cost V 5 bases and J 2 bases; bases outside gene matches: 10. This CDR3 comprises 16 residues. CDR3 nucleotide sequence: TGTGCCAGCAGCCCGAGGACAGGGGATGAACCCTACGAGCAGTACTTC. Translating gives CASSPRTGDEPYEQYF.

CDR3 DNA sequence: TGTGCCAGCTCCAACAGGGGGAACACTGAAGCTTTCTTT. It translates to CASSNRGNTEAFF. The V gene is TRBV11-2, the J gene TRBJ1-1; 7 bases fit TRBD1. This CDR3 is 13 amino acids long. V was pared by 8 bases and J by 1 base, with 4 bases of the junction left unmatched. CDR1 is SGHAT and CDR2 is FQNNGV in the germline V gene.

This clonotype was picked up many times. The chain employs TRBV7-3 and TRBJ2-1; tentative D call: TRBD2 (6 bases). The CDR3 contains 15 residues. The V gene lost 5 bases and the J gene lost 6 bases, with 17 bases spanning the gap. CDR1 is SGHTA and CDR2 is FQGTGA in the germline V gene. CDR3 sequence reads: CASSPGAGWGNEQFF. The CDR3 nucleotides are TGTGCCAGCAGCCCGGGAGCAGGGTGGGGCAATGAGCAGTTCTTC.

The chain has TRBV7-2 and TRBJ1-3, with no clear D. Germline V gives CDR1 SGHTA, CDR2 FQGNSA. The CDR3 runs 15 residues. Trimming removed 3 bases from V and 0 bases from J, with 9 bases in between. The CDR3 nucleotides are TGTGCCAGCAGCTTTTTAGGTCTCTCTGGAAACACCATATATTTT. Amino acids: CASSFLGLSGNTIYF.

This clonotype was detected only a few times. This chain links TRBV27 with TRBJ2-7; D assignment may be TRBD1 or TRBD2 (6 bases each). Looked up from germline, CDR1 is MNHEY and CDR2 is SMNVEV (reference sequence). The CDR3 has 14 amino acids. V gave up 2 bases and J gave up 1 base, with 9 bases separating them. The CDR3 nucleotides read TGTGCCAGCAGTTTACGGGGGCCGTCCTACGAGCAGTACTTC. This sequence encodes CASSLRGPSYEQYF.

In this sample, this clonotype turned up a few times. The chain links TRBV7-9 to TRBJ2-7, with D perhaps TRBD1 (5 bases). In germline, CDR1 is SEHNR, CDR2 FQNEAQ (reference sequence). The V and J ends lost 1 base and 3 bases respectively, with 7 bases between them. This CDR3 has 13 residues. CDR3 in DNA: TGTGCCAGCAGCTTAGAGGGGCTCTACGAGCAGTACTTC. Translating gives CASSLEGLYEQYF.

The chain is built from TRBV20-1 and TRBJ1-5, with D uncertain. The CDR3 length is 15 residues. Germline V gene lookup returns CDR1 DFQATT and CDR2 SNEGSKA (reference sequence). V was cut by 6 bases and J by 4 bases, with 19 bases left in between. The CDR3 loop reads CSAHLRGFGNQPQHF. For the CDR3, the DNA is TGCAGTGCCCACTTACGAGGGTTCGGTAATCAGCCCCAGCATTTT.

This chain uses TRBV5-1 with TRBJ1-2; 7 nucleotides match TRBD1. The CDR3 sequence is 16 residues long. The junction had 11 bases not matched to a gene; V was cut back by 2 bases and J by 4 bases. Germline CDR1 SGHRS, CDR2 YFSETQ. In DNA form, the CDR3 reads TGCGCCAGCAGCTTCGGGGGACGGGACAGCCTCTATGGCTACACCTTC. Translation: CASSFGGRDSLYGYTF. The full variable domain, rest sourced from reference TRBV5-1 and TRBJ1-2, is KAGVTQTPRYLIKTRGQQVTLSCSPISGHRSVSWYQQTPGQGLQFLFEYFSETQRNKGNFPGRFSGRQFSNSRSEMNVSTLELGDSALYLCASSFGGRDSLYGYTFGSGTRLTVV.

The chain recombines TRBV3-1 with TRBJ1-2; D unresolved. Trimming stripped 0 bases from V and 7 bases from J, with 15 bases between. CDR3 length: 15 amino acids. CDR1 is LGHDT and CDR2 is YNNKEL in the germline V gene (reference sequence). The CDR3 sequence is CASSQEEGFGGGYTF. The CDR3 bases are TGTGCCAGCAGCCAAGAGGAAGGGTTTGGCGGTGGCTACACCTTC.

The gene calls are TRBV4-1 and TRBJ1-4; 7 bases map to TRBD1. Trimming cost V 3 bases and J 8 bases; bases outside gene matches: 9. Germline V gene sequence: CDR1 MGHRA, CDR2 YSYEKL. CDR3 length equals 15 residues. CDR3 region: CASSQETGNREKLFF. CDR3 sequence (DNA): TGCGCCAGCAGCCAGGAGACAGGGAATCGGGAAAAACTGTTTTTT.

The chain employs TRBV7-9 and TRBJ1-2; D perhaps matches TRBD1 (5 bases). From germline, CDR1 is SEHNR and CDR2 FQNEAQ (reference sequence). Trimming cost V 5 bases and J 7 bases, with 14 bases left between them. There are 13 residues in the CDR3. Here the CDR3 reads CASSPRDGGGYTF. CDR3 sequence (DNA): TGTGCCAGCAGCCCCCGGGACGGCGGTGGCTACACCTTC.

Only a few counts were recorded for this clonotype. The junction and the germline gene differ at one end; a read error may be behind it. This chain links TRBV6-5 with TRBJ2-3; 7 bases are a match to TRBD2. The CDR3 spans 15 residues. Germline V gene sequence: CDR1 MNHEY, CDR2 SVGAGI. The chain's CDR3 is CAGSYGGSGADTQYF. CDR3 DNA: TGTGCCGGCAGTTACGGCGGGAGCGGCGCAGATACGCAGTATTTT.

The chain recombines TRBV27 with TRBJ1-2; TRBD1 matches 7 bases. Germline V lookup: CDR1 MNHEY, CDR2 SMNVEV (reference sequence). This CDR3 region has 15 residues. Germline trimming cut 7 bases from V and 2 bases from J; bases unmatched to any gene: 10. The CDR3 DNA sequence: TGTGCCAGCAACAAAAAGGGGGCCAGAAACTATGGCTACACCTTC. It encodes CASNKKGARNYGYTF.

The chain joins TRBV5-1 to TRBJ2-7, with D possibly being TRBD1 (6 bases). Looked up from germline, CDR1 is SGHRS and CDR2 is YFSETQ. Between the trimmed V and J ends, which lost 1 base and 5 bases, there was a span of 10 bases. CDR3 length: 13 residues. The CDR3 region has the DNA TGCGCCAGCAGCTTGAAGGGGGACCACGAGCAGTACTTC. Translation: CASSLKGDHEQYF.

This clonotype occurred many times. The chain uses TRBV7-3 and TRBJ2-1; TRBD1 or TRBD2 may be the D gene (5 bases each). CDR3 size: 15 residues. Germline loops: CDR1 SGHTA, CDR2 FQGTGA. Trimming took off 0 bases at V and 4 bases at J, with 10 bases between the two ends. CDR3 sequence (DNA): TGTGCCAGCAGCTTAACGGGCAGGGAGTACAATGAGCAGTTCTTC. Translating it yields CASSLTGREYNEQFF.

About this clonotype: A read error may produce the germline difference seen at one junction end. CDR3 DNA: TGCGCCGGCAGCTTGGTGCAGGGAGGCACAGATACGCAGTATTTT. It translates to CAGSLVQGGTDTQYF. V is TRBV5-1 and J is TRBJ2-3, with D perhaps matching TRBD1 or TRBD2 (5 bases each). The germline gives CDR1 SGHRS, CDR2 YFSETQ. This CDR3 contains 15 residues.

This clonotype was detected a few times. The chain is built from TRBV5-1 and TRBJ2-7; D is perhaps TRBD1 (5 bases). This CDR3 region has 13 residues. Trimming removed 0 bases at V and 1 base at J, with 5 bases between. CDR1 is SGHRS and CDR2 is YFSETQ in the germline V gene. The chain's CDR3 is CASSLGQSYEQYF. The CDR3 DNA sequence: TGCGCCAGCAGCTTGGGACAGTCCTACGAGCAGTACTTC.

In this sample, this clonotype turned up many times. The V call is TRBV20-1, the J call TRBJ2-6; D call uncertain. The ends were cut back, 1 base at V and 1 base at J, with 5 bases in the middle. CDR3 length: 14 residues. Germline V lookup: CDR1 DFQATT, CDR2 SNEGSKA (reference sequence). CDR3 amino acids: CSARADSGANVLTF. The CDR3, as DNA: TGCAGTGCTAGAGCCGATTCTGGGGCCAACGTCCTGACTTTC.

A few counts support this clonotype. This chain joins TRBV7-6 and TRBJ2-2, with a possible D match to TRBD1 (5 bases). The CDR3 length is 16 residues. Deletions cut 3 bases from V and 3 bases from J, with 14 bases between. In germline, CDR1 is SGHVS, CDR2 FNYEAQ. DNA of the CDR3: TGTGCCAGCAGCTTTATCGCAGGGTCGGACACCGGGGAGCTGTTTTTT. Its protein product is CASSFIAGSDTGELFF. The variable domain in full, with the rest retrieved from reference TRBV7-6 and TRBJ2-2, is GAGVSQSPRYKVTKRGQDVALRCDPISGHVSLYWYRQALGQGPEFLTYFNYEAQQDKSGLPNDRFSAERPEGSISTLTIQRTEQRDSAMYRCASSFIAGSDTGELFFGEGSRLTVL.